Listed here are 22 T cell receptor beta chains from one sample, sequenced in a study of cytomegalovirus exposure and HLA in healthy donors. Primers included in the PCR were 60 Vbeta and 13 Jbeta primers. Repertoires were generated with immunoSEQ multiplex PCR, while TCRdb's copy carries only in-frame clones and drops some. This sample yields 150,000 or so clones, of which around 80% are seen a single time; 11% belongs to the top ten. Sequencing input: PBMCs. The receptors were sampled from a man younger than 35 in good health and CMV-seropositive.

The chain has TRBV19 and TRBJ2-5, with TRBD1 identical over 7 bases. The better agreement between TRBJ2-7 and the DNA end casts doubt on the J call. The CDR3 spans 12 residues. Per the germline V gene, CDR1 is LNHDA and CDR2 is SQIVND (reference sequence). CDR3 coding DNA: TGTGCCAGCCAAGACAGGGCCGACGAGCAGTACTTC. Residues: CASQDRADEQYF.

The J gene is TRBJ1-2, the V gene TRBV7-6; 11 bases match TRBD1. The CDR3 length is 16 residues. CDR1 is SGHVS and CDR2 is FNYEAQ in the germline V gene. With V trimmed by 5 bases and J by 0 bases, 5 bases remained unmatched. The CDR3 protein is CASSPGTGGPNYGYTF. As DNA, the CDR3 is TGTGCCAGCAGCCCGGGGACAGGGGGACCTAACTATGGCTACACCTTC.

The rearrangement joins TRBV7-8 to TRBJ2-7; 7 bases are shared with TRBD2. Trimming at V came to 1 base and at J to 6 bases, leaving 15 bases not matched to a gene. This CDR3 has 17 residues. Germline values: CDR1 SGHVS, CDR2 FQNEAQ. The CDR3 nucleotides read TGTGCCAGCAGCTTAGGGCTTCTAGTCGGGGGGATCTCCGAGCAGTACTTC. Translating gives CASSLGLLVGGISEQYF.

This clone was observed a handful of times. The V call is TRBV15, the J call TRBJ2-2; 8 bases are a match to TRBD1. The CDR3 totals 14 residues. Trimming at V came to 4 bases and at J to 7 bases, leaving 5 bases not matched to a gene. CDR1 is LNHNV and CDR2 is YYDKDF in the germline V gene (reference sequence). CDR3 in amino acids: CATSKTGVGGELFF. In DNA form, the CDR3 reads TGTGCCACCAGCAAGACAGGGGTTGGCGGGGAGCTGTTTTTT.

V usage is TRBV5-4 and J usage is TRBJ1-2, with 7 positions matching TRBD1. V lost 4 bases to trimming and J lost 6 bases; unmatched junction nucleotides: 12. This CDR3 is 15 amino acids long. Germline CDR1 reads SGHNT; CDR2 reads YYREEE (reference sequence). This chain's CDR3 is CASSTPGQRTNGYTF. The CDR3 DNA follows: TGTGCCAGCAGCACACCGGGACAGCGAACTAATGGCTACACCTTC.

This sequence joins TRBV19 and TRBJ2-5, with 7 bases lining up with TRBD1. The V and J ends lost 2 bases and 13 bases, in that order; junction bases with no gene match: 10. Per germline, CDR1 LNHDA and CDR2 SQIVND (reference sequence). This CDR3 contains 13 residues. The chain's CDR3 is CASSIMSGQASYF. The CDR3 bases are TGTGCCAGTAGTATAATGTCCGGACAGGCTTCGTACTTC.

The rearrangement links TRBV7-8 to TRBJ2-7; TRBD2 might be the D (5 bases). The CDR3 length is 16 residues. In germline, CDR1 is SGHVS, CDR2 FQNEAQ. Trimming shortened V by 1 base and J by 3 bases, and 16 bases separated the two germline ends. In DNA form, the CDR3 reads TGTGCCAGCAGCTTAGATGGGTCGCGGGCTTACTACGAGCAGTACTTC. The encoded protein is CASSLDGSRAYYEQYF.

The chain combines TRBV19 with TRBJ1-5; the D gene is possibly TRBD1 (6 bases). V shed 3 bases and J shed 3 bases, with 18 bases lying between them. Germline assignment: CDR1 LNHDA and CDR2 SQIVND (reference sequence). The CDR3 length is 17 residues. This CDR3 reads CASSIFLQGSTNQPQHF. In nucleotides, the CDR3 is TGTGCCAGTAGTATTTTTCTTCAGGGGAGTACCAATCAGCCCCAGCATTTT. Combining the CDR3 with reference TRBV19 and TRBJ1-5 gives the whole variable domain DGGITQSPKYLFRKEGQNVTLSCEQNLNHDAMYWYRQDPGQGLRLIYYSQIVNDFQKGDIAEGYSVSREKKESFPLTVTSAQKNPTAFYLCASSIFLQGSTNQPQHFGDGTRLSIL.

The CDR3 DNA reads as TGTGCCATCAGTGAGTCGATGGTCAGGGCAGTCTCCTACGAGCAGTACTTC. This encodes CAISESMVRAVSYEQYF. The rearrangement uses TRBV10-3 and TRBJ2-7; perhaps TRBD1 as D (5 bases). CDR3 length: 17 residues. CDR1 and CDR2 from the germline V gene are ENHRY and SYGVKD. The V gene lost 0 bases and the J gene lost 0 bases, with 15 bases spanning the gap.

The chain is built from TRBV9 and TRBJ2-1, with TRBD2 identical over 8 bases. The CDR3 is made up of 15 amino acids. Germline V gene lookup returns CDR1 SGDLS and CDR2 YYNGEE. The junction had 7 bases not matched to a gene; V was cut back by 4 bases and J by 4 bases. The CDR3 DNA is TGTGCCAGCAGCCCGAGCGGGGGATCATACAATGAGCAGTTCTTC. It specifies CASSPSGGSYNEQFF.

Points on this clone: A read error may produce the germline difference seen at one junction end. The chain has TRBV6-5 and TRBJ2-7; the match to TRBD1 covers 7 bases. The CDR3 is 14 residues long. Germline loops: CDR1 MNHEY, CDR2 SVGAGI. The CDR3 sequence: CASTSDRASHEQCF. The CDR3 DNA sequence: TGTGCCAGCACTAGTGACAGGGCATCCCACGAGCAGTGCTTC.

The chain combines TRBV13 with TRBJ2-3; 14 bases align to TRBD2. V shed 4 bases and J 4 bases; nucleotides not matched to a gene: 16. The CDR3 consists of 20 residues. Germline-derived CDR1 and CDR2 are PRHDT and FYEKMQ (reference sequence). The CDR3 region has the DNA TGTGCCAGCAGCTCTCCCTTCTCGGGACTAGCGGGAGATGTCTCAGATACGCAGTATTTT. It encodes CASSSPFSGLAGDVSDTQYF. Supplemented by reference TRBV13 and TRBJ2-3, the full variable domain reads AAGVIQSPRHLIKEKRETATLKCYPIPRHDTVYWYQQGPGQDPQFLISFYEKMQSDKGSIPDRFSAQQFSDYHSELNMSSLELGDSALYFCASSSPFSGLAGDVSDTQYFGPGTRLTVL.

The V gene is TRBV6-1, the J gene TRBJ2-1, with a possible D match to TRBD1 (5 bases). This CDR3 has 17 amino acids. CDR1 and CDR2 (germline): MNHNS, SASEGT. With 4 bases removed from V and 0 bases from J, the gap between germline ends came to 16 bases. CDR3 loop: CASSAGRGDSSYNEQFF. The CDR3 DNA is TGTGCCAGCAGTGCAGGAAGGGGTGATAGCTCCTACAATGAGCAGTTCTTC.

V usage is TRBV7-6 and J usage is TRBJ1-4; 7 bases are a match to TRBD1. The V gene's germline CDR1 is SGHVS and CDR2 FNYEAQ. The CDR3 covers 14 residues. J lost 4 bases, V lost 5 bases, and 4 bases had no gene match. The CDR3 reads CASSLGTVNEKLFF. The CDR3 region has the DNA TGTGCCAGCAGCCTCGGGACAGTTAATGAAAAACTGTTTTTT.

This rearrangement joins TRBV7-9 to TRBJ2-3, with 10 positions matching TRBD2. The germline CDR1 and CDR2 sequences are SEHNR and FQNEAQ (reference sequence). The CDR3 contains 18 residues. Unmatched junction bases numbered 13, after V lost 5 bases and J lost 2 bases. The CDR3 coding sequence is TGTGCCAGCAGCCTAGGACTAGCGGCCGGTTTTCCCACAGATACGCAGTATTTT. Amino acid sequence: CASSLGLAAGFPTDTQYF.

J is TRBJ2-7 and V is TRBV2, with a possible D match to TRBD2 (6 bases). The CDR3 is made up of 15 amino acids. Per germline, CDR1 SNHLY and CDR2 FYNNEI. Deletions cut 6 bases from V and 0 bases from J, with 15 bases between. CDR3 DNA sequence: TGTGCCAGCAGCCCACCTATACTAGCCTCCTACGAGCAGTACTTC. Its protein is CASSPPILASYEQYF.

The V and J genes are TRBV19 and TRBJ1-5; 9 bases line up with TRBD1. Germline V gene lookup returns CDR1 LNHDA and CDR2 SQIVND (reference sequence). Unmatched junction bases numbered 6, after V lost 5 bases and J lost 4 bases. The CDR3 spans 15 residues. In nucleotides, the CDR3 is TGTGCCAGTAGTTCGACGGACAGGGGAAATCAGCCCCAGCATTTT. Translated: CASSSTDRGNQPQHF.

The genes are TRBV5-4 and TRBJ2-1, with 7 bases fitting TRBD2. The CDR3 spans 16 residues. Germline CDR1 is SGHNT and CDR2 is YYREEE (reference sequence). V dropped 4 bases and J dropped 3; count of bases not matched to a gene: 10. CDR3 coding DNA: TGTGCCAGCAGCGTCTCGACTAGCCGGTACTACAATGAGCAGTTCTTC. This encodes CASSVSTSRYYNEQFF.

Comments on this clone: The sample contains more than one DNA sequence encoding this CDR3. J is TRBJ2-1 and V is TRBV30; TRBD2 agrees at 7 bases. Germline CDR1 GTSNPN, CDR2 SVGIG (reference sequence). V trimming: 1 base; J trimming: 4 bases; junction bases outside the gene matches: 4. This CDR3 has 14 residues. CDR3 coding DNA: TGTGCCTGGAGTGGACTAGCAGAATACAATGAGCAGTTCTTC. Translating it yields CAWSGLAEYNEQFF.

This clone was observed once. The CDR3 DNA reads as TGTGCCAGCAGCTTCGGCGGGAGGACCATTGAGCAGTTCTTC. Its translation is CASSFGGRTIEQFF. The rearrangement links TRBV11-3 to TRBJ2-1, with 8 positions matching TRBD2. The CDR3 covers 14 residues. CDR1 is SGHNT and CDR2 is YENEEA in the germline V gene. The junction had 7 bases not matched to a gene; V was cut back by 3 bases and J by 9 bases.

A single count supports this clone. The J gene is TRBJ1-2, the V gene TRBV4-1, with 8 nucleotides matching TRBD1. CDR1 is MGHRA and CDR2 is YSYEKL in the germline V gene. The CDR3 spans 15 residues. V shed 4 bases and J 6 bases; nucleotides not matched to a gene: 10. DNA of the CDR3: TGCGCCAGCAGCCCCTTAGAGCAGGGGGCGGATGGCTACACCTTC. It codes for CASSPLEQGADGYTF.

This chain connects TRBV5-1 to TRBJ2-7; D is undetermined. The CDR3 contains 14 residues. Trimming pared 2 bases from V and 0 bases from J, leaving 9 bases between. CDR1 is SGHRS, CDR2 YFSETQ, per germline. CDR3 in DNA: TGCGCCAGCAGCTTCGGCGGTGTCTCCTACGAGCAGTACTTC. Translation gives CASSFGGVSYEQYF.